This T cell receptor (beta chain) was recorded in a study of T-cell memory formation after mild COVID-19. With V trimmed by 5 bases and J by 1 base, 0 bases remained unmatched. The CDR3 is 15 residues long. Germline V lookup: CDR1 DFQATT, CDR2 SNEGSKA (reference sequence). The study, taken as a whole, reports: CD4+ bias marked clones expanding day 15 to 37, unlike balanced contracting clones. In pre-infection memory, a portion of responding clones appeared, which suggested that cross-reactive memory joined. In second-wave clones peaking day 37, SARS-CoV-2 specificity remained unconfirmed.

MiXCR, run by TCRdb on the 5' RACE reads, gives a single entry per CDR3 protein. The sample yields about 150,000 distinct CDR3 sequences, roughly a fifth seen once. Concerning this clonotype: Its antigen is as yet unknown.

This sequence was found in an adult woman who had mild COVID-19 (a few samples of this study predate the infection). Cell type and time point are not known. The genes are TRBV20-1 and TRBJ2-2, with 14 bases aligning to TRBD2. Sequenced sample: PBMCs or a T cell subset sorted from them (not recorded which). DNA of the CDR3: TGCAGTGCTGGACTAGCGGGAGGGAACACCGGGGAGCTGTTTTTT. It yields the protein CSAGLAGGNTGELFF.